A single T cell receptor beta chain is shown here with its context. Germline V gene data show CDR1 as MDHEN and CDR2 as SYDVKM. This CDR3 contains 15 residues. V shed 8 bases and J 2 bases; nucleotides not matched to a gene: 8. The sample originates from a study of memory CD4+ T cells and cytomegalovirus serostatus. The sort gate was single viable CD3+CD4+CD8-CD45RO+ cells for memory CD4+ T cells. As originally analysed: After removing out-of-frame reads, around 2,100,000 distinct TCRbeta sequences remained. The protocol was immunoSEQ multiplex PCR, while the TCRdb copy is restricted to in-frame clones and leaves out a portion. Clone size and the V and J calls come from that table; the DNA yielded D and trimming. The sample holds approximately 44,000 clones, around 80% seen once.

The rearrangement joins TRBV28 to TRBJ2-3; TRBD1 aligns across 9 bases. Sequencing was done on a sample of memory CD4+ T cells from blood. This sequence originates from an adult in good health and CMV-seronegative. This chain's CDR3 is CASGSQGADTDTQYF. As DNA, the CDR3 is TGTGCCAGCGGTTCACAGGGGGCGGACACAGATACGCAGTATTTT. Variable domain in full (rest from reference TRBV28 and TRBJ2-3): DVKVTQSSRYLVKRTGEKVFLECVQDMDHENMFWYRQDPGLGLRLIYFSYDVKMKEKGDIPEGYSVSREKKERFSLILESASTNQTSMYLCASGSQGADTDTQYFGPGTRLTVL.